This T cell receptor beta chain was identified in a study of blood T cell repertoires in COVID-19. At the level of the study: Collection of acute and convalescent COVID-19 samples took place in the United States, Italy and Spain. From T cells, B-cell-depleted T cells, or PBMCs came the material, which was cDNA or gDNA.

CDR1 and CDR2 from the germline V gene are MNHEY and SVGAGI. V lost 5 bases and J lost 4; bases outside the gene matches: 4. This CDR3 comprises 13 residues. Profiling relied on immunoSEQ multiplex PCR, and the TCRdb table lists in-frame clones only, not all of them. Of some 490,000 clones in the sample, about nine tenths are singletons; the top ten hold approximately 8%. This clone is a singleton in its sample. The origin of this receptor is an older woman who had recovered from COVID-19. This sequence joins TRBV6-5 and TRBJ1-2; 7 bases match TRBD1. Specimen: PBMCs or T cells enriched from blood (not recorded which). Written as DNA, the CDR3 is TGTGCCAGCAGTACAGGGGACAGCTATGGCTACACCTTC. Amino acids: CASSTGDSYGYTF.